These T cell receptor beta chains were read from a single sample in a study of shared clonotypes between healthy human individuals. Repertoires were generated with immunoSEQ multiplex PCR, while TCRdb's copy carries only in-frame clones and drops some. Of 100,000 or so clones in the sample, about 70% were seen once. Sequencing input: memory CD8+ T cells sorted from blood. Receptors originate from a woman in her thirties in good health. The CDR3 runs from the conserved cysteine through the conserved F or W. D genes are given only for firm matches. Size values are once, few and many counts, or a class for expanded clones, and some rows have none.

few	TRBJ2-1	TRBV29-1	NA	TGCAGCGTTGATCAAACCCACAATGAGCAGTTCTTC	CSVDQTHNEQFF
NA	TRBJ1-1	TRBV6-1	TRBD1	TGTGCCAGCAGTACATCCGGGACAGGGGGCACTGAAGCTTTCTTT	CASSTSGTGGTEAFF
many	TRBJ2-1	TRBV15	TRBD2	TGTGCCACCAGCATAGCGGGAGGGGACTACAATGAGCAGTTCTTC	CATSIAGGDYNEQFF
NA	TRBJ2-3	TRBV28	TRBD2	TGTGCCAGCAGTTTGTTGTGGGAGGGCCCTGATACGCAGTATTTT	CASSLLWEGPDTQYF
NA	TRBJ2-7	TRBV10-3	NA	TGTGCCATCGGGACTTCAATCTCCTACGAGCAGTACTTC	CAIGTSISYEQYF
NA	TRBJ1-4	TRBV7-8	NA	TGTGCCAGCAGCTTCGGGAGGTTAGGAAGTGAAAAACTGTTTTTT	CASSFGRLGSEKLFF
once	TRBJ2-3	TRBV6-6	NA	TGTGCCAGCAGTACCAGCGATACGCAGTATTTT	CASSTSDTQYF
NA	TRBJ2-7	TRBV10-2	NA	TGCGCCAGCGGGGGGACAGCTATCTACGAGCAGTACTTC	CASGGTAIYEQYF
NA	TRBJ2-3	TRBV27	NA	TGTGCCAGCAGTTCCCCGAACGAAGATACGCAGTATTTT	CASSSPNEDTQYF
few	TRBJ2-3	TRBV11-2	TRBD2	TGTGCCAGCAGCTTAGCATTAGCGGGAGGGCCGATAGATACGCAGTATTTT	CASSLALAGGPIDTQYF
NA	TRBJ2-7	TRBV5-1	NA	TGCGCCAGCAGCTTGATTCAGAACTACGAGCAGTACTTC	CASSLIQNYEQYF
once	TRBJ2-2	TRBV6-1	NA	TGTGCCAGCAGTCTTAGCGGGAACACCGGGGAGCTGTTTTTT	CASSLSGNTGELFF
NA	TRBJ2-7	TRBV5-4	TRBD2	TGTGCCAGCAGCTTGGCTTCCCCGCTAGCGGGGGCCTACGAGCAGTACTTC	CASSLASPLAGAYEQYF
NA	TRBJ1-5	TRBV28	NA	TGTGCCAGCAGTCCGACGGGGCGGCGGACGCAGCCCCAGCATTTT	CASSPTGRRTQPQHF
NA	TRBJ2-3	TRBV10-3	TRBD2	TGTGCCAGCCGCGGGACTATCACAGATACGCAGTATTTT	CASRGTITDTQYF
NA	TRBJ2-3	TRBV6-5	NA	TGTGCCAGCAGCCCCCCGGGGTACACAGATACGCAGTATTTT	CASSPPGYTDTQYF